This T cell receptor beta chain was observed in a study of T cells in localized non-small cell lung cancer. The ends were cut back, 2 bases at V and 3 bases at J, with 7 bases in the middle. CDR1 LGHNA and CDR2 YSLEER come from the germline V gene. The CDR3 consists of 13 residues. Sequenced by immunoSEQ multiplex PCR; TCRdb stores in-frame clones only, minus some. The sample contains 52,000 or so clones, approximately 83% of which appear only once. This rearrangement joins TRBV4-3 to TRBJ1-1, with D maybe TRBD1 (6 bases). This receptor was identified in a man between 40 and 69 years old with stage III lung adenocarcinoma. This specimen consisted of peripheral blood mononuclear cells, obtained before any cancer treatment. The CDR3 is CASSQRQDTEAFF. In DNA, the CDR3 is TGCGCCAGCAGCCAACGACAGGACACTGAAGCTTTCTTT.